This TCR beta chain was sequenced in a study of T cells in Graves' hyperthyroidism and ophthalmopathy. Trimming shortened V by 2 bases and J by 7 bases, and 18 bases separated the two germline ends. Germline CDR1 ENHRY, CDR2 SYGVKD. This CDR3 is built from 16 residues. This clonotype has ten or more counts. TCR beta CDR3 regions were amplified from RNA. Researchers ran a first-round RT-PCR on the TCR CDR3 using the HTBI primer set. One entry per CDR3 protein, called by TCRdb with MiXCR from the multiplex PCR reads. Found here are approximately 320,000 distinct CDR3 sequences, about 15% of them singletons; the top ten hold approximately 35%.

Sequencing was done on a sample of blood. The chain has TRBV10-3 and TRBJ2-1; D call uncertain. The receptor was isolated from a man aged 25 to 40 with Graves' hyperthyroidism. The CDR3 sequence is CAISEPDRLVGNEQFF. The CDR3 DNA reads as TGTGCCATCAGTGAGCCTGACCGGCTTGTGGGGAATGAGCAGTTCTTC.